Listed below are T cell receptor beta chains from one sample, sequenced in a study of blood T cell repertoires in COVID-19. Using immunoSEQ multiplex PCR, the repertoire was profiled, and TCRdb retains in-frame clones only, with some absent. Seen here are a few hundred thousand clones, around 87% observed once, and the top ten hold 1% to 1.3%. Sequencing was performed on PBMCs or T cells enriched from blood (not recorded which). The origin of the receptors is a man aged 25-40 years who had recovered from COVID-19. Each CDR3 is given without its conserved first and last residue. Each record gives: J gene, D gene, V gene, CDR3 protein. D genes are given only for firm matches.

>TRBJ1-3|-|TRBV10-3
AISEFRTSETTRSGNTIY
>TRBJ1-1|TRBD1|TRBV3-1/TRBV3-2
ASSQTGTGEIEAF
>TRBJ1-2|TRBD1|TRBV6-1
ASSEGPTGVYGYT
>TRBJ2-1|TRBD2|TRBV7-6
ASTPGISGRDEQF
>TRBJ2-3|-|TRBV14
ASSQGGPDTQY
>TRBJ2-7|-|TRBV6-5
ASSYQSGSRYEQY
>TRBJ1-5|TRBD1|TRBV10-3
AISEHDRVGQPQH
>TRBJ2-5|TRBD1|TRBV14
ASSQEGTGAQETQY
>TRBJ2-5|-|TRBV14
ASSHFQETQY
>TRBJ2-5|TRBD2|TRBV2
ASTIQGLAIEETQY
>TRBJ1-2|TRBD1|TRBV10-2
ASSRDRGDYGYT
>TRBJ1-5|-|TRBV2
ASSEQTPINQPQH
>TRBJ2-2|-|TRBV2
ASMKTGNTGELF
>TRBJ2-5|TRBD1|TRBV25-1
ASRGDRGRGETQY
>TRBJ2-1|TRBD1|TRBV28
ASSWGQGAVNEQF
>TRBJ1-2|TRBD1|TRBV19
ASSTLETGVYT
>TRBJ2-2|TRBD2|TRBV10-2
ASRRTSGATGELF
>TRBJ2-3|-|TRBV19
ASSTIGGAGDTQY
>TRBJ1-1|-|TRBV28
ASSNGQLTEAF
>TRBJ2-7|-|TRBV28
ATTSSLEQY
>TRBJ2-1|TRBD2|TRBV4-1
ASSQGGRSAPGLAGSEQF
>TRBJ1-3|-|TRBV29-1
SVEGGETYSSGNTIY